This T cell receptor (beta chain) was captured in a study of shared clonotypes between healthy human individuals. Study-wide background: Those who served as donors were a couple of women and three men between the ages of 18 and 49.

CDR3 length: 15 residues. The germline V gene encodes CDR1 WNHNN and CDR2 SYGVQD (reference sequence). With V trimmed by 6 bases and J by 5 bases, 8 bases remained unmatched. Healthy HIV-negative adults with no recent acute infections or vaccinations were recruited as donors. Caucasian adults residing in Nashville, Tennessee made up all the donors. CD45RA+ naive and CD45RA-negative memory subsets were separated from CD4+ cells. Only in-frame clones appear in the TCRdb table, and some are missing; sequencing was by immunoSEQ multiplex PCR. The table includes approximately 1,500,000 clones, approximately 97% detected once.

The J gene is TRBJ2-3, the V gene TRBV10-1; 10 bases match TRBD1. The TCR was taken from a man aged 25 to 45 in good health. The sample comprised naive CD4+ T cells sorted from blood. Subset meaning: CD45RA+ positively selected. CDR3 sequence reads: CASSSGGQGGDTQYF. CDR3 DNA: TGCGCCAGCAGCTCCGGAGGACAGGGGGGAGATACGCAGTATTTT.